The 6 T cell receptor beta chains in this list originate from one sample, sequenced in a study of OX40 agonist ivuxolimab in advanced cancers. TCRdb's copy holds only in-frame clones and misses some; the assay was immunoSEQ multiplex PCR. The sample carries some 77,000 clones, approximately 83% recorded once. Specimen: CD4+ or CD8+ T cells sorted from blood, collected in a trial of the OX40 agonist ivuxolimab. These receptors were collected from an adult with an advanced solid tumor such as melanoma, head and neck, liver or kidney cancer.

The chain uses TRBV6-5 and TRBJ2-7, with D perhaps TRBD2 (5 bases). The germline CDR1 and CDR2 sequences are MNHEY and SVGAGI. Trimming cost V 0 bases and J 2 bases, with 8 bases left between them. The length of the CDR3 is 14 residues. The CDR3 nucleotides are TGTGCCAGCAGTTACTCTAGCGAAACCTACGAGCAGTACTTC. Protein product: CASSYSSETYEQYF.

V is TRBV6-4 and J is TRBJ1-1; 8 nucleotides align to TRBD1. Losses at the gene ends were 5 bases for V and 1 base for J; bases not matched to a gene: 18. The CDR3 is made up of 19 amino acids. Germline lookup yields CDR1 MRHNA and CDR2 SNTAGT. CDR3 amino acids: CASSTDGTGFTYENTEAFF. Written as DNA, the CDR3 is TGTGCCAGCAGTACCGACGGGACAGGTTTCACTTATGAGAACACTGAAGCTTTCTTT.

The chain combines TRBV6-4 with TRBJ2-1, with D perhaps being TRBD1 or TRBD2 (6 bases each). Germline V gene data show CDR1 as MRHNA and CDR2 as SNTAGT. The length of the CDR3 is 13 residues. Trimming took off 4 bases at V and 8 bases at J, with 12 bases between the two ends. The CDR3 region is CASSAKEGDEQFF. The CDR3 bases are TGTGCCAGCAGTGCAAAGGAGGGGGATGAGCAGTTCTTC.

The chain uses TRBV19 and TRBJ2-7; D tentatively reads TRBD1 or TRBD2 (6 bases each). The V gene lost 8 bases and the J gene lost 5 bases, with 19 bases spanning the gap. CDR3 length equals 14 residues. The germline V gene encodes CDR1 LNHDA and CDR2 SQIVND (reference sequence). CDR3 sequence (DNA): TGTGCCAGTGGCCTCACGGGGGCACTTAACGAGCAGTACTTC. Translated, it gives CASGLTGALNEQYF.

The chain carries TRBV5-1 and TRBJ2-3, with TRBD1 matching 7 bases. Germline loops: CDR1 SGHRS, CDR2 YFSETQ. The CDR3 loop spans 14 amino acids. V lost 0 bases to trimming and J lost 4 bases; unmatched junction nucleotides: 2. CDR3 sequence reads: CASSLEGAADTQYF. The CDR3 nucleotides are TGCGCCAGCAGCTTGGAGGGGGCGGCAGATACGCAGTATTTT. The variable domain in full, completed from reference TRBV5-1 and TRBJ2-3, reads KAGVTQTPRYLIKTRGQQVTLSCSPISGHRSVSWYQQTPGQGLQFLFEYFSETQRNKGNFPGRFSGRQFSNSRSEMNVSTLELGDSALYLCASSLEGAADTQYFGPGTRLTVL.

The rearrangement joins TRBV18 to TRBJ1-4; 9 bases are shared with TRBD1. This CDR3 spans 17 amino acids. With 4 bases clipped from V and 0 bases from J, the junction kept 6 bases outside the gene matches. Germline assignment: CDR1 KGHSH and CDR2 LQKENI. The DNA of the CDR3 is TGTGCCAGCTCACGGCAGACAGGGGGGGCAACTAATGAAAAACTGTTTTTT. This codes for CASSRQTGGATNEKLFF. Supplemented by reference TRBV18 and TRBJ1-4, the full variable domain reads NAGVMQNPRHLVRRRGQEARLRCSPMKGHSHVYWYRQLPEEGLKFMVYLQKENIIDESGMPKERFSAEFPKEGPSILRIQQVVRGDSAAYFCASSRQTGGATNEKLFFGSGTQLSVL.